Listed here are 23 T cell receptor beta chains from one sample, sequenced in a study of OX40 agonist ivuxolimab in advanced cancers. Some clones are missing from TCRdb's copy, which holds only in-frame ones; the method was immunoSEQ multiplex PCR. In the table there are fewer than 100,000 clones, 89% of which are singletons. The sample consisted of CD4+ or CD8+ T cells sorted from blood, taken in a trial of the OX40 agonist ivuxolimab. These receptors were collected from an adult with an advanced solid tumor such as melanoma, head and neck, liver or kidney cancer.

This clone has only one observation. CDR3 in DNA: TGTGCCAGCAGCTTGGGCGGACAGGGGGCGATTGGCTACACCTTC. Translation: CASSLGGQGAIGYTF. The V call is TRBV5-5, the J call TRBJ1-2; 11 bases align to TRBD1. V trimming: 0 bases; J trimming: 7 bases; junction bases outside the gene matches: 5. Germline-derived CDR1 and CDR2 are SGHKS and YYEKEE (reference sequence). This CDR3 comprises 15 residues.

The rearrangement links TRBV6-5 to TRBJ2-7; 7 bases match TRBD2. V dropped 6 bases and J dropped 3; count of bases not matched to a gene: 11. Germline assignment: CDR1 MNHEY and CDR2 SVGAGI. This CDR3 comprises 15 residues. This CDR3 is CASSPWGGPNYEQYF. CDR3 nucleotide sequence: TGTGCCAGCAGCCCCTGGGGAGGGCCGAACTACGAGCAGTACTTC.

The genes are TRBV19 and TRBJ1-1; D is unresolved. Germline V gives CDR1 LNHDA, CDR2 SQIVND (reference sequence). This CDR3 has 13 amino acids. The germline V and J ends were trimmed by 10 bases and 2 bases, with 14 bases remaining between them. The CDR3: CATSGWSNTEAFF. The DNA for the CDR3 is TGTGCCACCTCGGGCTGGAGTAACACTGAAGCTTTCTTT.

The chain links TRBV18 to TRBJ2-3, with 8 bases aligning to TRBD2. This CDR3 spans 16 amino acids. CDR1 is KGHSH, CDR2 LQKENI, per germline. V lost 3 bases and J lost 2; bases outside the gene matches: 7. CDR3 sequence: CASSPPSGGITDTQYF. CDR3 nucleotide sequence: TGTGCCAGCTCACCGCCCAGCGGGGGAATCACAGATACGCAGTATTTT.

The CDR3 DNA sequence: TGTGCCAGTAGACAGGGGGATGAAAAACTGTTTTTT. Its protein is CASRQGDEKLFF. V and J are TRBV28 and TRBJ1-4; 9 bases are shared with TRBD1. Germline CDR1 is MDHEN and CDR2 is SYDVKM. This CDR3 comprises 12 residues. With V trimmed by 9 bases and J by 6 bases, 2 bases remained unmatched.

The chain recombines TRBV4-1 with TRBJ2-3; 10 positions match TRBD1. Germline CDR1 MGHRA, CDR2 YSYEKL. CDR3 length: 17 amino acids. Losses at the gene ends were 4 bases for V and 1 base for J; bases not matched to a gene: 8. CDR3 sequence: CASSRQTGTGGTDTQYF. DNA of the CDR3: TGCGCCAGCAGCCGCCAAACCGGGACAGGGGGCACAGATACGCAGTATTTT.

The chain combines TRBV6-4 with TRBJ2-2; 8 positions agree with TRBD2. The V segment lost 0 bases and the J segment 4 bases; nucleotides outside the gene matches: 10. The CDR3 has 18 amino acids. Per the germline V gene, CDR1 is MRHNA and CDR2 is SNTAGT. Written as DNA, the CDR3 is TGTGCCAGCAGTGACTCGAATGTGGGGACTAGTCGCACCGGGGAGCTGTTTTTT. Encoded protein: CASSDSNVGTSRTGELFF.

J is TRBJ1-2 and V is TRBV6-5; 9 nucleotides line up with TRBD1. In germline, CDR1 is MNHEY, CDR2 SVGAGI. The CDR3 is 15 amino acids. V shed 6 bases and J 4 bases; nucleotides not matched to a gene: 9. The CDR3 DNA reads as TGTGCCAGCAGCCGAAGACAGGGGGTGGGCTATGGCTACACCTTC. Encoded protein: CASSRRQGVGYGYTF.

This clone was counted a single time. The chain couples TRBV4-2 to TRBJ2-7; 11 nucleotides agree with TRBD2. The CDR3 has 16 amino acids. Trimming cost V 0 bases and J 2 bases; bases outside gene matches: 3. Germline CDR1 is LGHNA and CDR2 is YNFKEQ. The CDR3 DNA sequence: TGTGCCAGCAGCCAAGAAGTAGCGGGAGGGCCCTACGAGCAGTACTTC. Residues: CASSQEVAGGPYEQYF.

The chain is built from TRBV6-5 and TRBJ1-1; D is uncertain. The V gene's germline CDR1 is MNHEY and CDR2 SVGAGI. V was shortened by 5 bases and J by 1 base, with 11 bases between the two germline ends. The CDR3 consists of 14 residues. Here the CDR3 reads CASSPHSRNTEAFF. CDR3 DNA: TGTGCCAGCAGTCCACACTCGAGGAACACTGAAGCTTTCTTT.

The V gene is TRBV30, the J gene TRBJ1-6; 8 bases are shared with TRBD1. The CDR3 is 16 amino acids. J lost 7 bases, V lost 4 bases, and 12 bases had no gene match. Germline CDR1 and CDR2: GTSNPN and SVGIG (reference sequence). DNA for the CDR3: TGTGCCTGGACCGCGGGCCGGACAGGGCACAATTCACCCCTCCACTTT. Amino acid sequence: CAWTAGRTGHNSPLHF. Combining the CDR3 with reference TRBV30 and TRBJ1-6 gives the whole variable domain SQTIHQWPATLVQPVGSPLSLECTVEGTSNPNLYWYRQAAGRGLQLLFYSVGIGQISSEVPQNLSASRPQDRQFILSSKKLLLSDSGFYLCAWTAGRTGHNSPLHFGNGTRLTVT.

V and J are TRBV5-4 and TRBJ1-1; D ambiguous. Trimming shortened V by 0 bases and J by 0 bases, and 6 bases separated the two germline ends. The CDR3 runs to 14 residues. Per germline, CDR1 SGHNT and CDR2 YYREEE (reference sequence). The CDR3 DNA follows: TGTGCCAGCAGCTTGGCCGCAGTGAACACTGAAGCTTTCTTT. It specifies CASSLAAVNTEAFF.

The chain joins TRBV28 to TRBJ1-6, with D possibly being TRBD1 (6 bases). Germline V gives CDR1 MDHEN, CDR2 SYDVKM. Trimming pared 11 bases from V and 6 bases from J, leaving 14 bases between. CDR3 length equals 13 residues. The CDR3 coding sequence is TGTGCCGCCCGACAGGAACCTAATTCACCCCTCCACTTT. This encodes CAARQEPNSPLHF.

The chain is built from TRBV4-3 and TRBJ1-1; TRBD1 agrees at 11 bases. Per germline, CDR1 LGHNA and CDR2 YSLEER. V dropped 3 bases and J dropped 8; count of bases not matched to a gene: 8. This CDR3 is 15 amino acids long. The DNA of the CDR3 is TGCGCCAGCAGCCACGTTGGGGACAGGGGGTCCGAAGCTTTCTTT. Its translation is CASSHVGDRGSEAFF.

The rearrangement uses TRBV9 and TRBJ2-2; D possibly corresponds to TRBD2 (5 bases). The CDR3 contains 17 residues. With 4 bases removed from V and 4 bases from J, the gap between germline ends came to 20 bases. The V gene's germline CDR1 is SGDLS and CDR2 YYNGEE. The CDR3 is CASSPRGSGLSTGELFF. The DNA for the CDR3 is TGTGCCAGCAGCCCCCGAGGGTCAGGACTCAGCACCGGGGAGCTGTTTTTT.

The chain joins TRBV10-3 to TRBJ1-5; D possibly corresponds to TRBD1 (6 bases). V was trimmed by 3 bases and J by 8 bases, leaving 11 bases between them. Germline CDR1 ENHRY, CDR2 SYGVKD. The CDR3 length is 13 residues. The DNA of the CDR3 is TGTGCCATCAGTGAACAGGGCGGGGAGCCCCAGCATTTT. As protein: CAISEQGGEPQHF.

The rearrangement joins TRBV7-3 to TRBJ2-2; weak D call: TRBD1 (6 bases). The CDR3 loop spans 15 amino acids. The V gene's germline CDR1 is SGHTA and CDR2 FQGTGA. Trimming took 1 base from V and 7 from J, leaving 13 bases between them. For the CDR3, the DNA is TGTGCCAGCAGCTTAATACGCAGGGACATCGGGGAGCTGTTTTTT. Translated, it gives CASSLIRRDIGELFF.

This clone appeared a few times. As DNA, the CDR3 is TGTGCCAGCAGCGTAGCGGGGGTCGGGGAGCTGTTTTTT. Translated, it gives CASSVAGVGELFF. The chain recombines TRBV9 with TRBJ2-2; D may be TRBD2 (6 bases). The germline V gene has CDR1 SGDLS and CDR2 YYNGEE. With 0 bases removed from V and 7 bases from J, the gap between germline ends came to 7 bases. The CDR3 contains 13 residues.

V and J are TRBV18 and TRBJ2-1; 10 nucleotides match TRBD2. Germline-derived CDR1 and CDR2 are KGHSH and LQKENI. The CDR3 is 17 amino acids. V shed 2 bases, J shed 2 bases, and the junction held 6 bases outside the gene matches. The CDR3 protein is CASSPLDTSGAYNEQFF. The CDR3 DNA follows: TGTGCCAGCTCACCATTAGATACTAGCGGGGCCTACAATGAGCAGTTCTTC. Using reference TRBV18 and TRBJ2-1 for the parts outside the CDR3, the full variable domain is NAGVMQNPRHLVRRRGQEARLRCSPMKGHSHVYWYRQLPEEGLKFMVYLQKENIIDESGMPKERFSAEFPKEGPSILRIQQVVRGDSAAYFCASSPLDTSGAYNEQFFGPGTRLTVL.

The CDR3 nucleotides are TGCGCCAGCAGCCAATTCCAAGCGGGTGCAGATACGCAGTATTTT. Its translation: CASSQFQAGADTQYF. V is TRBV4-3 and J is TRBJ2-3, with D possibly TRBD2 on 6 matching bases. Trimming removed 2 bases from V and 4 bases from J, with 13 bases in between. CDR3 length equals 15 residues. Germline CDR1 LGHNA, CDR2 YSLEER.

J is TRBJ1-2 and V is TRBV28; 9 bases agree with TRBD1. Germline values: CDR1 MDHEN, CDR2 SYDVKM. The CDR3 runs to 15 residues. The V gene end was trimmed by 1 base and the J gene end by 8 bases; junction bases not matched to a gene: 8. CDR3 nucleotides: TGTGCCAGCAGTTTATTACAGGGGGCAAAGGGAGGCTACACCTTC. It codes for CASSLLQGAKGGYTF.

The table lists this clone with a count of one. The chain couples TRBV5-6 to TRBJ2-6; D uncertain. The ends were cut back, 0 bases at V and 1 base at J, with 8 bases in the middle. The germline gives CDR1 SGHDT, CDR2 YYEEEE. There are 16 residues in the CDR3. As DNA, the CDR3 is TGTGCCAGCAGCTTGGTGGCAGCGTCTGGGGCCAACGTCCTGACTTTC. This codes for CASSLVAASGANVLTF.

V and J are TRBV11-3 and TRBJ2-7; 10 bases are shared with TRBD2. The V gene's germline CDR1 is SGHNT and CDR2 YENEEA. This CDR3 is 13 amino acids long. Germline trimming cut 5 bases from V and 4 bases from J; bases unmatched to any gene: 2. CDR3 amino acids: CASSTSGAYEQYF. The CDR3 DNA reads TGTGCCAGCAGCACTAGCGGGGCTTACGAGCAGTACTTC.